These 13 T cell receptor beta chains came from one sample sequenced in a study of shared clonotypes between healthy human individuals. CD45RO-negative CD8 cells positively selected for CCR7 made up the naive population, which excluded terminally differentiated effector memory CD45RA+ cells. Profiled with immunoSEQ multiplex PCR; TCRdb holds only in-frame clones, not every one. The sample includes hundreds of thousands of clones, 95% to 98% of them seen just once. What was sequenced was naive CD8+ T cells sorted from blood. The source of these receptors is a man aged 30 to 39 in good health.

CDR3 sequence (DNA): TGTGCCAGCAGCTTACCCCGGGACAGGGGGGATAGCACAGATACGCAGTATTTT. Its translation: CASSLPRDRGDSTDTQYF. The V and J genes are TRBV28 and TRBJ2-3, with TRBD1 matching over 11 bases. The junction had 11 bases not matched to a gene; V was cut back by 6 bases and J by 0 bases. The germline V gene has CDR1 MDHEN and CDR2 SYDVKM. This CDR3 has 18 amino acids.

The CDR3 nucleotides are TGCAGCGTCGAGACCGGACAGGGGAACACTGAAGCTTTCTTT. Encoded protein: CSVETGQGNTEAFF. The V and J genes are TRBV29-1 and TRBJ1-1; TRBD1 matches 8 bases. V shed 6 bases and J 1 base; nucleotides not matched to a gene: 7. CDR3 length equals 14 residues. Germline V gene sequence: CDR1 SQVTM, CDR2 ANQGSEA.

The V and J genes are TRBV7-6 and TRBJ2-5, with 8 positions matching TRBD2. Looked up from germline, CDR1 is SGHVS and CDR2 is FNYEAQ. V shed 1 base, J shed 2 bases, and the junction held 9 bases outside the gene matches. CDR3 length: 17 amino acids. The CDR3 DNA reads TGTGCCAGCAGCTTAGAACTAGCGGAGCGATGGCAAGAGACCCAGTACTTC. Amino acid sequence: CASSLELAERWQETQYF.

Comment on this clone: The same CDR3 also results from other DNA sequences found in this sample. The CDR3 region is CASSLGQGLAKNIQYF. In DNA, the CDR3 is TGCGCCAGCAGCTTGGGACAGGGGTTAGCCAAAAACATTCAGTACTTC. The chain employs TRBV5-1 and TRBJ2-4, with 8 bases fitting TRBD1. The germline V gene has CDR1 SGHRS and CDR2 YFSETQ. J lost 0 bases, V lost 0 bases, and 2 bases had no gene match. The length of the CDR3 is 16 residues.

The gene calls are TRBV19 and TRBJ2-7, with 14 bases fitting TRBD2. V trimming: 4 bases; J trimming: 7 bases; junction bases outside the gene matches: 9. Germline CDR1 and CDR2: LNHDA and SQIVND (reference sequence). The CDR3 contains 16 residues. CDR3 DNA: TGTGCCAGTAGTACCGGGACTAGCGGGAGATTTATTGAGCAGTACTTC. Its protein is CASSTGTSGRFIEQYF.

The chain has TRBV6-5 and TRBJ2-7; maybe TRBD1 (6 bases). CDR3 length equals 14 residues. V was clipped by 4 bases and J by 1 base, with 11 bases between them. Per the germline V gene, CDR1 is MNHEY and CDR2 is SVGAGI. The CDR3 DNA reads TGTGCCAGCAGTTTAGGGGGAAGGTCCTACGAGCAGTACTTC. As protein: CASSLGGRSYEQYF.

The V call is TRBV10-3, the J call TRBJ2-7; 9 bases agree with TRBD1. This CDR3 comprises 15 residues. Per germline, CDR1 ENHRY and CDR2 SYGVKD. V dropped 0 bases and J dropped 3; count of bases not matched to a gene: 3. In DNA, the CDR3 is TGTGCCATCAGTGAGTCCGGGACAGGGAACTACGAGCAGTACTTC. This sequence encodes CAISESGTGNYEQYF.

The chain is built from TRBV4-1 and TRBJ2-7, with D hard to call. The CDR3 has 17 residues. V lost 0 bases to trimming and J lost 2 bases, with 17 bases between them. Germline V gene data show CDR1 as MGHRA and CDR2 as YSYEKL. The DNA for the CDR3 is TGCGCCAGCAGCCAAGATATTGCAACAATCGCAACCTACGAGCAGTACTTC. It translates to CASSQDIATIATYEQYF.

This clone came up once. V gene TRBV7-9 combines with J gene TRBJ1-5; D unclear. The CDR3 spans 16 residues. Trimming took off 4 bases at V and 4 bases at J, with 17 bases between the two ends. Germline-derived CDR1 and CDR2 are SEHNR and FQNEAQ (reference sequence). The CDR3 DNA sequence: TGTGCCAGCAGCTCCGGTGATCCGGGGAAAAATCAGCCCCAGCATTTT. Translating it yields CASSSGDPGKNQPQHF.

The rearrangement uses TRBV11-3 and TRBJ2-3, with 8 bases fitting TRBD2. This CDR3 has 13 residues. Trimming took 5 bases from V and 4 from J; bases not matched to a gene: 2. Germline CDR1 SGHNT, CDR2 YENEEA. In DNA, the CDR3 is TGTGCCAGCAGCAGCGGGAGCGCAGATACGCAGTATTTT. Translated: CASSSGSADTQYF. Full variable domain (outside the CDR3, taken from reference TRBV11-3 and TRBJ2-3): EAGVVQSPRYKIIEKKQPVAFWCNPISGHNTLYWYLQNLGQGPELLIRYENEEAVDDSQLPKDRFSAERLKGVDSTLKIQPAELGDSAVYLCASSSGSADTQYFGPGTRLTVL.

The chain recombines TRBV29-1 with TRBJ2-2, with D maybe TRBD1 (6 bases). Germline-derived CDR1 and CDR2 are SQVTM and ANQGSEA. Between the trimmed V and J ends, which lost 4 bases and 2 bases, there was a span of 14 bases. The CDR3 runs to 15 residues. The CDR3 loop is CSVGLGQINTGELFF. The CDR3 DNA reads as TGCAGCGTTGGTCTCGGACAGATCAACACCGGGGAGCTGTTTTTT.

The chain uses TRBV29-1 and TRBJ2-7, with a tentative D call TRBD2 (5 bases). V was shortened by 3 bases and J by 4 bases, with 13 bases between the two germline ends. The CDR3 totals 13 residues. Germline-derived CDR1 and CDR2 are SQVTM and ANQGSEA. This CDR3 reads CSVEVGETYEQYF. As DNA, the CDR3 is TGCAGCGTTGAGGTGGGAGAAACGTACGAGCAGTACTTC.

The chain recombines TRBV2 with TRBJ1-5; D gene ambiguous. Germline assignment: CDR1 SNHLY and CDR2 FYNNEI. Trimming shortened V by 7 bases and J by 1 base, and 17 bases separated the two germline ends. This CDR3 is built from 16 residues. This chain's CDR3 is CASTLLGGLSNQPQHF. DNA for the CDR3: TGTGCCAGCACCCTCTTGGGAGGGCTAAGCAATCAGCCCCAGCATTTT.